This T cell receptor (beta chain) was retrieved from a study of cytomegalovirus exposure and HLA in healthy donors. Trimming removed 1 base at V and 1 base at J, with 4 bases between. The CDR3 totals 12 residues. Germline V CDR1 and CDR2: GTSNPN, SVGIG (reference sequence). The PCR ran on 60 Vbeta and 13 Jbeta primers. Sequencing was performed with immunoSEQ multiplex PCR; in TCRdb, only in-frame clones are kept and a portion is missing. In all, the sample yields around 140,000 clones. Points from the study as a whole: The study designated 150 or so TCR beta chains cytomegalovirus-associated. As confirmed in vitro, three CMV-associated chains were specific for CMV antigens. TCR beta V- and J-gene trimming, according to a later analysis, was linked to a missense DCLRE1C variant.

Remarks on this clone: Its specificity is not known.

The sequence was collected from a male donor in good health and CMV-seronegative. The chain recombines TRBV30 with TRBJ2-5; no firm D call. The sequencing sample was made of PBMCs. The CDR3 bases are TGTGCCTGGAGTGCCAGCCAAGAGACCCAGTACTTC. Amino acids: CAWSASQETQYF.